One sample yielded the 27 T cell receptor beta chains listed below, sequenced in a study of blood T cells in healthy people across ages. Primers used in a second PCR of roughly 6 to 11 cycles were a sample-barcoded 5' primer and a J-beta primer mix. TCRdb redid the calling of the 5' RACE reads with MiXCR, one entry per CDR3 protein. The data contain hundreds of thousands of distinct CDR3 sequences, 58% of them singletons. Sequencing was carried out using blood. Source of these receptors: a man aged 30 to 39 in good health.

The rearrangement joins TRBV10-3 to TRBJ1-2, with 12 positions matching TRBD1. Germline V CDR1 and CDR2: ENHRY, SYGVKD. The CDR3 runs 16 residues. J lost 5 bases, V lost 4 bases, and 8 bases had no gene match. CDR3 in DNA: TGTGCCATCAGTGGACGGGACAGGGGGCAGACTTATGGCTACACCTTC. It encodes CAISGRDRGQTYGYTF.

This clonotype was detected once. The chain uses TRBV5-1 and TRBJ2-5, with D perhaps TRBD1 or TRBD2 (5 bases each). Germline V CDR1 and CDR2: SGHRS, YFSETQ. V was pared by 0 bases and J by 2 bases, with 14 bases between. This CDR3 comprises 16 residues. The CDR3 sequence is CASSLGDGTAQETQYF. The DNA of the CDR3 is TGCGCCAGCAGCTTGGGGGACGGAACAGCGCAAGAGACCCAGTACTTC.

This clonotype turned up a few times. V and J are TRBV6-1 and TRBJ2-7; D remains ambiguous. The CDR3 totals 13 residues. CDR1 is MNHNS, CDR2 SASEGT, per germline. V lost 7 bases and J lost 0, with 10 bases in between. CDR3 bases: TGTGCCAGCACCCGGACGGGCTCCTACGAGCAGTACTTC. This gives the protein CASTRTGSYEQYF.

At least ten counts were recorded for this clonotype. CDR3 sequence reads: CASRDSGRVETQYF. The CDR3 DNA sequence: TGTGCCAGCAGGGACAGCGGGAGGGTGGAGACCCAGTACTTC. J is TRBJ2-5 and V is TRBV2; 10 bases are shared with TRBD2. Germline assignment: CDR1 SNHLY and CDR2 FYNNEI. The CDR3 runs to 14 residues. Losses at the gene ends were 6 bases for V and 5 bases for J; bases not matched to a gene: 6.

The chain uses TRBV11-1 and TRBJ2-3, with TRBD2 identical over 12 bases. CDR1 SGHAT and CDR2 FQDESV come from the germline V gene (reference sequence). With 8 bases clipped from V and 0 bases from J, the junction kept 6 bases outside the gene matches. The CDR3 spans 16 residues. The CDR3 DNA is TGTGCCAGCTCCCTAGCGGGAGGGTCGAGCACAGATACGCAGTATTTT. It translates to CASSLAGGSSTDTQYF.

The genes are TRBV2 and TRBJ1-6; D is perhaps TRBD1 (6 bases). Germline V gene lookup returns CDR1 SNHLY and CDR2 FYNNEI. This CDR3 has 15 amino acids. Trimming removed 6 bases from V and 7 bases from J, with 16 bases in between. The CDR3 DNA reads as TGTGCCAGCAGGCCAACGTCACAGGGAAATTCACCCCTCCACTTT. Residues: CASRPTSQGNSPLHF.

The chain joins TRBV6-2 or TRBV6-3 to TRBJ2-1, with 8 bases fitting TRBD1. Germline-derived CDR1 and CDR2 are MNHEY and SVGEGT. This CDR3 contains 15 residues. V shed 6 bases, J shed 3 bases, and the junction held 7 bases outside the gene matches. The CDR3 is CASRTGQAIYNEQFF. Written as DNA, the CDR3 is TGTGCCAGCAGGACGGGACAGGCGATCTACAATGAGCAGTTCTTC.

This clonotype was detected only a few times. V is TRBV20-1 and J is TRBJ2-1; a possible D gene is TRBD2 (5 bases). The germline CDR1 and CDR2 sequences are DFQATT and SNEGSKA (reference sequence). The CDR3 runs to 15 residues. The V end lost 5 bases, the J end lost 1 base, and 15 bases lay between the germline ends. The CDR3 sequence: CSAGTRTGSYNEQFF. DNA of the CDR3: TGCAGTGCTGGAACTAGAACGGGGTCCTACAATGAGCAGTTCTTC.

The chain has TRBV2 and TRBJ2-1, with D maybe TRBD2 (5 bases). V lost 4 bases and J 3 bases, leaving 10 bases between the germline ends. Germline lookup yields CDR1 SNHLY and CDR2 FYNNEI. This CDR3 comprises 14 residues. CDR3: CASSVASLYNEQFF. CDR3 bases: TGTGCCAGCAGTGTGGCTAGCCTCTACAATGAGCAGTTCTTC.

This sequence joins TRBV2 and TRBJ2-7; 9 bases align to TRBD2. The CDR3 spans 15 residues. V was clipped by 6 bases and J by 0 bases; unmatched bases: 6. Germline assignment: CDR1 SNHLY and CDR2 FYNNEI. CDR3 protein: CASRKISGSSYEQYF. CDR3 bases: TGTGCCAGCAGAAAAATTAGCGGGAGCTCCTACGAGCAGTACTTC.

To note about this clonotype: A junction boundary mismatches the germline segment, possibly from a read error. This rearrangement joins TRBV20-1 to TRBJ1-2, with TRBD1 identical over 9 bases. This CDR3 region has 13 residues. The germline V gene has CDR1 DFQATT and CDR2 SNEGSKA (reference sequence). The CDR3 DNA is TGCAGGGCTAGATGGGGACAGGGCGATGGCTACACCTTC. Protein: CRARWGQGDGYTF.

The chain employs TRBV15 and TRBJ2-1; 8 nucleotides align to TRBD2. Germline loops: CDR1 LNHNV, CDR2 YYDKDF (reference sequence). The CDR3 is 18 residues long. Trimming took 2 bases from V and 6 from J; bases not matched to a gene: 15. This CDR3 reads CATSRQSWEWRGANEQFF. CDR3 in DNA: TGTGCCACCAGCAGACAATCATGGGAGTGGCGGGGGGCCAATGAGCAGTTCTTC.

The chain uses TRBV7-6 and TRBJ2-6; tentatively, D is TRBD1 (5 bases). Trimming removed 2 bases from V and 0 bases from J, with 17 bases in between. Germline V gives CDR1 SGHVS, CDR2 FNYEAQ. This CDR3 spans 19 amino acids. CDR3 DNA sequence: TGTGCCAGCAGCTTATACGTCGCAGGGTTCACCTCTGGGGCCAACGTCCTGACTTTC. Protein sequence: CASSLYVAGFTSGANVLTF.

The rearrangement links TRBV20-1 to TRBJ2-7; possible D gene TRBD2, 6 bases. CDR1 and CDR2 from the germline V gene are DFQATT and SNEGSKA (reference sequence). Trimming shortened V by 3 bases and J by 4 bases, and 10 bases separated the two germline ends. This CDR3 is 12 amino acids long. The CDR3 reads CSASAGSYEQYF. Here the CDR3 DNA reads TGCAGTGCTAGTGCGGGGTCTTACGAGCAGTACTTC.

CDR3 amino acids: CASSSHLWGYTF. CDR3 sequence (DNA): TGTGCCAGCAGTTCCCACTTGTGGGGCTACACCTTC. The chain links TRBV6-6 to TRBJ1-2; the D is unclear. This CDR3 has 12 residues. The V and J ends lost 4 bases and 8 bases respectively, with 11 bases between them. Per germline, CDR1 MNHNY and CDR2 SVGAGI (reference sequence).

This chain connects TRBV12-3 or TRBV12-4 to TRBJ2-3, with TRBD2 matching over 9 bases. CDR3 size: 17 residues. Losses at the gene ends were 6 bases for V and 1 base for J; bases not matched to a gene: 11. The CDR3 sequence: CASSPLFGGGGTDTQYF. CDR3 in DNA: TGTGCCAGCAGCCCTTTGTTTGGCGGGGGGGGCACAGATACGCAGTATTTT.

J is TRBJ2-2 and V is TRBV7-2; weak D call: TRBD2 (5 bases). The CDR3 runs to 15 residues. CDR1 is SGHTA and CDR2 is FQGNSA in the germline V gene. Trimming removed 1 base from V and 4 bases from J, with 10 bases in between. DNA of the CDR3: TGTGCCAGCAGCTTAGTAGGACTTTTCACCGGGGAGCTGTTTTTT. Translation: CASSLVGLFTGELFF. Full variable domain (rest looked up from reference TRBV7-2 and TRBJ2-2): GAGVSQSPSNKVTEKGKDVELRCDPISGHTALYWYRQSLGQGLEFLIYFQGNSAPDKSGLPSDRFSAERTGGSVSTLTIQRTQQEDSAVYLCASSLVGLFTGELFFGEGSRLTVL.

This chain joins TRBV15 and TRBJ2-5; D possibly corresponds to TRBD2 (7 bases). The CDR3 is 15 residues long. Germline assignment: CDR1 LNHNV and CDR2 YYDKDF (reference sequence). Trimming stripped 0 bases from V and 4 bases from J, with 12 bases between. The chain's CDR3 is CATSRDWAGAETQYF. The CDR3 DNA is TGTGCCACCAGCAGAGATTGGGCGGGGGCAGAGACCCAGTACTTC.

The chain employs TRBV7-9 and TRBJ1-1; 7 nucleotides align to TRBD1. The CDR3 extends over 13 amino acids. The ends lost 2 bases at V and 7 bases at J; junction bases unmatched: 4. Germline CDR1 and CDR2: SEHNR and FQNEAQ (reference sequence). This chain's CDR3 is CASSLTGADEAFF. As DNA, the CDR3 is TGTGCCAGCAGCTTAACAGGGGCGGATGAAGCTTTCTTT.

V usage is TRBV12-3 or TRBV12-4 and J usage is TRBJ2-3; D possibly corresponds to TRBD2 (5 bases). This CDR3 comprises 16 residues. Trimming shortened V by 1 base and J by 3 bases, and 14 bases separated the two germline ends. CDR3 nucleotides: TGTGCCAGCAGTTTAGTACTAGACCGTCGGACAGATACGCAGTATTTT. Protein sequence: CASSLVLDRRTDTQYF.

This rearrangement joins TRBV12-3 or TRBV12-4 to TRBJ2-3; D might be TRBD2 (6 bases). V dropped 8 bases and J dropped 1 base, with 13 bases sitting between them. CDR3 size: 14 residues. The CDR3 DNA reads as TGTGCCAGCTCGGGACTCGTAGGCACAGATACGCAGTATTTT. Its translation is CASSGLVGTDTQYF.

The V and J genes are TRBV7-2 and TRBJ2-1, with TRBD1 matching over 8 bases. This CDR3 has 16 amino acids. Trimming at V came to 5 bases and at J to 0 bases, leaving 6 bases not matched to a gene. CDR1 is SGHTA, CDR2 FQGNSA, per germline. Here the CDR3 reads CASSSQGASSYNEQFF. Written as DNA, the CDR3 is TGTGCCAGCAGCAGCCAGGGGGCAAGCTCCTACAATGAGCAGTTCTTC.

This rearrangement joins TRBV5-5 to TRBJ2-3; 14 bases align to TRBD2. The germline V gene encodes CDR1 SGHKS and CDR2 YYEKEE (reference sequence). V trimming: 4 bases; J trimming: 8 bases; junction bases outside the gene matches: 6. The CDR3 loop spans 15 amino acids. The CDR3 DNA is TGTGCCAGCAGCCCCCAGACTAGCGGGAGGGGTACGCAGTATTTT. It is translated as CASSPQTSGRGTQYF.

This clonotype turned up a few times. This sequence joins TRBV9 and TRBJ2-4, with D maybe TRBD2 (6 bases). The V end lost 3 bases, the J end lost 7 bases, and 14 bases lay between the germline ends. Germline V gene data show CDR1 as SGDLS and CDR2 as YYNGEE. This CDR3 region has 14 residues. The CDR3 region has the DNA TGTGCCAGCAGCGCGGGACTGGGAAATAACATTCAGTACTTC. Protein: CASSAGLGNNIQYF.

The J gene is TRBJ2-1, the V gene TRBV13; D is unclear. The CDR3 has 11 amino acids. Germline assignment: CDR1 PRHDT and CDR2 FYEKMQ (reference sequence). Trimming pared 5 bases from V and 10 bases from J, leaving 9 bases between. CDR3 residues: CASSPSGEQFF. The CDR3 bases are TGTGCCAGCAGCCCGTCCGGCGAGCAGTTCTTC. Full variable domain (rest looked up from reference TRBV13 and TRBJ2-1): AAGVIQSPRHLIKEKRETATLKCYPIPRHDTVYWYQQGPGQDPQFLISFYEKMQSDKGSIPDRFSAQQFSDYHSELNMSSLELGDSALYFCASSPSGEQFFGPGTRLTVL.

The genes are TRBV7-2 and TRBJ1-6; D possibly corresponds to TRBD1 (6 bases). CDR1 is SGHTA and CDR2 is FQGNSA in the germline V gene. Trimming shortened V by 5 bases and J by 9 bases, and 8 bases separated the two germline ends. This CDR3 contains 12 residues. This chain's CDR3 is CASSPRGSPLHF. CDR3 sequence (DNA): TGTGCCAGCAGCCCCAGGGGTTCACCCCTCCACTTT. Full variable domain (missing parts from reference TRBV7-2 and TRBJ1-6): GAGVSQSPSNKVTEKGKDVELRCDPISGHTALYWYRQSLGQGLEFLIYFQGNSAPDKSGLPSDRFSAERTGGSVSTLTIQRTQQEDSAVYLCASSPRGSPLHFGNGTRLTVT.

The V and J genes are TRBV7-9 and TRBJ2-5; 7 bases align to TRBD1. CDR1 and CDR2 (germline): SEHNR, FQNEAQ (reference sequence). The junction had 8 bases not matched to a gene; V was cut back by 6 bases and J by 1 base. The CDR3 totals 15 residues. Here the CDR3 DNA reads TGTGCCAGCAGACTCTCCGGGACAGCCCAAGAGACCCAGTACTTC. Its protein is CASRLSGTAQETQYF.